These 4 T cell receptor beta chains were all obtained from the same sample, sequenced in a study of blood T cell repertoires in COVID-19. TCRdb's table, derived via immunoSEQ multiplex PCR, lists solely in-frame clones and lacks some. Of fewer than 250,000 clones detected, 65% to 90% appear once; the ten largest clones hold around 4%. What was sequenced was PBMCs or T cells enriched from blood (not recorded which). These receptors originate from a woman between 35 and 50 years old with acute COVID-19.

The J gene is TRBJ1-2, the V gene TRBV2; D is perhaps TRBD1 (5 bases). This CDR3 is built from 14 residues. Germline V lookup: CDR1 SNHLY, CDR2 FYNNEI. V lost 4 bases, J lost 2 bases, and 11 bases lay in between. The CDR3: CASSGRGRNYGYTF. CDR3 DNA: TGTGCCAGCAGTGGGCGGGGGAGGAACTATGGCTACACCTTC.

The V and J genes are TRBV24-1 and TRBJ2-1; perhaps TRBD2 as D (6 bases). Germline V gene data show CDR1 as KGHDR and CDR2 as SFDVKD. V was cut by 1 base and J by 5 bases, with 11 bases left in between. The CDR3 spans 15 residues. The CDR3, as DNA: TGTGCCACCAGTGATTTAACTAGCACCCACAATGAGCAGTTCTTC. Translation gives CATSDLTSTHNEQFF.

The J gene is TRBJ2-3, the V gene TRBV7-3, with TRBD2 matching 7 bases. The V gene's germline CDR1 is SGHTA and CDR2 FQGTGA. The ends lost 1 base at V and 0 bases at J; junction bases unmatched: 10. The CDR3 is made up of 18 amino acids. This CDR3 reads CASSLMGRGGSSTDTQYF. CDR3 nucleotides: TGTGCCAGCAGCTTAATGGGAAGGGGAGGGTCTAGCACAGATACGCAGTATTTT.

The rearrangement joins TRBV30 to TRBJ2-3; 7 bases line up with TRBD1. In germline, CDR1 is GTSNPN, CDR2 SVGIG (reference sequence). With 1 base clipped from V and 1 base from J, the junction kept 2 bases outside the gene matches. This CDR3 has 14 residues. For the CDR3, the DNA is TGTGCCTGGAGTGATGGACAGGGCACAGATACGCAGTATTTT. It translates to CAWSDGQGTDTQYF.